This T cell receptor (beta chain) was captured in a study of tumor and adjacent non-tumor tissue in lung cancer. Study context: There were some 11 adenocarcinoma, 2 squamous cell carcinoma and 1 small cell lung cancer cases. Each sample yielded some 4 million productive TCRbeta reads on average. Notes on the study in general: Top 100 clones took a larger repertoire share in normal lung. Significantly higher TCR diversity was found in tumor than normal lung.

The V gene end was trimmed by 6 bases and the J gene end by 6 bases; junction bases not matched to a gene: 13. The CDR3 covers 16 residues. TCRbeta libraries were built with three rounds of nested PCR, modified from ARM-PCR. TCRdb recomputed calls from the multiplex PCR reads with MiXCR, one row per CDR3 protein. The sample consists of approximately 140,000 distinct CDR3 sequences, approximately 66% of them appearing once. Remarks on this clonotype: Its antigen remains unknown.

RNA was extracted from bulk tissue without any cell sorting. The genes are TRBV12-3 or TRBV12-4 and TRBJ2-1; TRBD2 agrees at 8 bases. The receptor was derived from a man aged 55-75 years with small cell lung cancer. Sequencing used lung tumor tissue. This CDR3 is CASSPKLIAGLNEQFF. The CDR3 nucleotides are TGTGCCAGCAGCCCCAAATTGATAGCGGGACTCAATGAGCAGTTCTTC.